This paragraph reports one TCR beta chain. Its antigen is not identified. Libraries were prepared by immunoSEQ multiplex PCR; TCRdb keeps only in-frame clonotypes and omits some of them. The profile shows about 120,000 clones, 81% of them singletons. The sample originates from a study of radiotherapy plus CTLA-4 blockade in lung cancer. Overall study context: Of all patients, under 20% responded objectively and 25% to 40% showed disease control. Study-wide results and caveats: Interferon-beta and early blood T cell clone dynamics reportedly predicted response best. TCR clones originating in tumors grew in number in blood after radiotherapy plus ipilimumab.

In chemo-refractory metastatic non-small-cell lung cancer, patients got ipilimumab CTLA-4 blockade together with focal radiation. J was trimmed by 4 bases and V by 0 bases; bases with no gene match: 5. The CDR3 runs to 16 residues. Per the germline V gene, CDR1 is MNHEY and CDR2 is SMNVEV (reference sequence). This specimen was peripheral blood, taken from a patient treated with radiotherapy plus ipilimumab. The TCR comes from a human donor with non-small cell lung cancer that progressed on radiotherapy plus ipilimumab. Some clones in this sample may be carry-over from other donors' samples. The gene calls are TRBV27 and TRBJ2-3; TRBD2 agrees at 9 bases. The CDR3 loop reads CASSLSVAGAPDTQYF. In DNA form, the CDR3 reads TGTGCCAGCAGTTTATCCGTAGCGGGGGCCCCAGATACGCAGTATTTT.